The text below deals with one T cell receptor (beta chain). This record belongs to a study of blood T cell repertoires in COVID-19. Study information: Material from acute and convalescent COVID-19 was sourced from the United States, Italy and Spain.

The CDR3 sequence is 15 residues long. The J segment lost 0 bases and the V segment lost 2 bases, leaving 2 bases of the junction unmatched. Germline CDR1 LGHNA, CDR2 YNFKEQ. Adults between about 18 and 95 years of age took part from some 25 US areas. Clinical history as reported by participants underpinned cohort assignment. In the original analysis: Scientists estimated how many nucleated cells there were by amplifying reference gene primers. Assay used: immunoSEQ multiplex PCR; TCRdb lists only in-frame clones, some missing. V and J calls and clone size are those listed in that table; D and trimming were worked out from the DNA. This table holds some 150,000 clones, about 90% found once.

The sequencing input was PBMCs or T cells enriched from blood (not recorded which). The TCR originated in a human donor with acute COVID-19. The donor label of this sample is uncertain. The chain couples TRBV4-2 to TRBJ1-1, with TRBD1 matching 8 bases. The CDR3 loop is CASSQMTGVNTEAFF. In nucleotides, the CDR3 is TGTGCCAGCAGCCAAATGACAGGGGTGAACACTGAAGCTTTCTTT.